This T cell receptor beta chain was retrieved from a study of regulatory T cells in long-lasting Graves disease. Noted time point: newly diagnosed GD, antithyroid drugs for less than 3 months. PBMC-derived RNA was used for the TCR library. The CDR3 contains 14 residues. The trim removed 8 bases at V and 4 bases at J, leaving 13 bases unmatched. The V gene's germline CDR1 is DFQATT and CDR2 SNEGSKA (reference sequence). Through Arm-PCR of CDR3 regions and iRepertoire HTBI primers, TCR beta libraries were built. TCRdb reanalysed the multiplex PCR reads using MiXCR and keeps one entry per CDR3 protein. This table has 450,000 to 600,000 distinct CDR3 sequences, roughly 12% appearing once. This sample was also put to use in a study of T cells in Graves' hyperthyroidism and ophthalmopathy.

The TCR comes from a man younger than 40 with Graves disease. Here the sequenced sample was peripheral blood mononuclear cells (PBMCs), taken at new diagnosis, from a patient treated with antithyroid drugs. This rearrangement joins TRBV20-1 to TRBJ2-5; 7 bases are shared with TRBD2. The CDR3 is CSPGPQREAETQYF. In DNA form, the CDR3 reads TGCAGTCCAGGCCCCCAGCGGGAAGCAGAGACCCAGTACTTC.